The 29 T cell receptor beta chains reported below all come from one sample, sequenced in a study of pediatric ulcerative colitis. Libraries were prepared by immunoSEQ multiplex PCR; TCRdb keeps only in-frame clonotypes and omits some of them. Here the sample spans about 36,000 clones, roughly 85% being singletons. The source material was blood. These receptors were taken from a girl aged 10-17 years with moderate ulcerative colitis.

The J gene is TRBJ1-1, the V gene TRBV7-2; TRBD1 aligns across 7 bases. This CDR3 has 13 residues. From germline, CDR1 is SGHTA and CDR2 FQGNSA. The junction had 4 bases not matched to a gene; V was cut back by 2 bases and J by 7 bases. The CDR3 reads CASSLQGGSEAFF. The CDR3 DNA sequence: TGTGCCAGCAGCTTACAGGGGGGCAGTGAAGCTTTCTTT.

The chain employs TRBV5-3 and TRBJ2-7; D is uncertain. TRBV5-3 qualifies as an ORF whose function is uncertain. This CDR3 is 10 amino acids long. V dropped 10 bases and J dropped 0 bases, with 5 bases sitting between them. CDR3 amino acids: CARSSYEQYF. The DNA for the CDR3 is TGTGCCCGTAGCTCCTACGAGCAGTACTTC.

The rearrangement joins TRBV7-2 to TRBJ1-6, with TRBD1 as a possible D gene (6 bases). Germline CDR1 and CDR2: SGHTA and FQGNSA. Trimming shortened V by 0 bases and J by 4 bases, and 13 bases separated the two germline ends. The CDR3 loop spans 17 amino acids. CDR3 DNA: TGTGCCAGCAGCTTAGCGCTCGGCAGGGGATATAATTCACCCCTCCACTTT. Translation: CASSLALGRGYNSPLHF.

The chain joins TRBV27 to TRBJ2-5; 7 bases are a match to TRBD1. In germline, CDR1 is MNHEY, CDR2 SMNVEV (reference sequence). This CDR3 is 13 amino acids long. With V trimmed by 5 bases and J by 3 bases, 3 bases remained unmatched. The CDR3 DNA is TGTGCCAGCAGTGGGGACAGAAAAGAGACCCAGTACTTC. Encoded protein: CASSGDRKETQYF.

This chain links TRBV19 with TRBJ2-7; perhaps TRBD2 as D (5 bases). Germline loops: CDR1 LNHDA, CDR2 SQIVND (reference sequence). This CDR3 spans 15 amino acids. Trimming removed 0 bases from V and 0 bases from J, with 9 bases in between. The CDR3 DNA is TGTGCCAGTAGTATAGAGCCGGGGAGCTCCTACGAGCAGTACTTC. Residues: CASSIEPGSSYEQYF.

The chain joins TRBV10-1 to TRBJ2-5; D call uncertain. The V and J ends lost 2 bases and 4 bases respectively, with 8 bases between them. The germline gives CDR1 WNHNN, CDR2 SYGVQD (reference sequence). The CDR3 is made up of 13 amino acids. Here the CDR3 DNA reads TGCGCCAGCAGTGAGGTACGCGGAGAGACCCAGTACTTC. This sequence encodes CASSEVRGETQYF.

The chain carries TRBV29-1 and TRBJ2-3, with D perhaps matching TRBD2 (5 bases). In germline, CDR1 is SQVTM, CDR2 ANQGSEA. CDR3 size: 14 residues. Trimming stripped 3 bases from V and 1 base from J, with 11 bases between. This CDR3 is CSVDSGAGTDTQYF. For the CDR3, the DNA is TGCAGCGTTGACAGCGGAGCCGGCACAGATACGCAGTATTTT.

The chain couples TRBV19 to TRBJ1-2; no clear D gene. Per germline, CDR1 LNHDA and CDR2 SQIVND (reference sequence). Trimming pared 1 base from V and 3 bases from J, leaving 6 bases between. This CDR3 region has 13 residues. The CDR3, as DNA: TGTGCCAGTAGTATAGCGGCCGACTATGGCTACACCTTC. Translation: CASSIAADYGYTF. The full variable domain, completed using reference TRBV19 and TRBJ1-2, is DGGITQSPKYLFRKEGQNVTLSCEQNLNHDAMYWYRQDPGQGLRLIYYSQIVNDFQKGDIAEGYSVSREKKESFPLTVTSAQKNPTAFYLCASSIAADYGYTFGSGTRLTVV.

The CDR3 bases are TGCAGTGCCTACAGGCCCTACGAGCAGTACTTC. This encodes CSAYRPYEQYF. V is TRBV20-1 and J is TRBJ2-7; D is perhaps TRBD1 (5 bases). V lost 6 bases and J lost 2, with 8 bases in between. There are 11 residues in the CDR3. Per germline, CDR1 DFQATT and CDR2 SNEGSKA (reference sequence).

The chain uses TRBV6-1 and TRBJ1-2, with D uncertain. The ends were cut back, 7 bases at V and 6 bases at J, with 12 bases in the middle. CDR1 is MNHNS and CDR2 is SASEGT in the germline V gene. The CDR3 is made up of 12 amino acids. CDR3 in amino acids: CASKAWRDGYTF. CDR3 bases: TGTGCCAGCAAGGCGTGGAGGGATGGCTACACCTTC.

V and J are TRBV28 and TRBJ1-5; D may be TRBD1 (6 bases). The CDR3 consists of 16 residues. The germline CDR1 and CDR2 sequences are MDHEN and SYDVKM. Trimming removed 5 bases from V and 2 bases from J, with 16 bases in between. The CDR3 DNA reads TGTGCCAGCAGTCCCCCGACGGGGGGCGGCAATCAGCCCCAGCATTTT. Residues: CASSPPTGGGNQPQHF.

CDR3 in amino acids: CASSQSDSGRPAYNEQFF. As DNA, the CDR3 is TGCGCCAGCAGTCAATCGGATAGCGGGAGGCCGGCCTACAATGAGCAGTTCTTC. This chain links TRBV23-1 with TRBJ2-1; 10 nucleotides align to TRBD2. TRBV23-1 is labeled an ORF, and its function is uncertain. There are 18 residues in the CDR3. Trimming at V came to 0 bases and at J to 2 bases, leaving 7 bases not matched to a gene.

The V gene is TRBV5-6, the J gene TRBJ1-6; the D gene is possibly TRBD1 (5 bases). Between the trimmed V and J ends, which lost 4 bases and 19 bases, there was a span of 21 bases. CDR3 length: 13 residues. Germline CDR1 reads SGHDT; CDR2 reads YYEEEE. CDR3 DNA sequence: TGTGCCAGCAGCCCCTGGGGGGGGTCCTCCTTTCACTTT. This translates into CASSPWGGSSFHF.

There are a few counts of this clone. V is TRBV19 and J is TRBJ1-2; TRBD1 matches 9 bases. This CDR3 has 15 residues. V lost 4 bases to trimming and J lost 3 bases; unmatched junction nucleotides: 6. Germline V gene data show CDR1 as LNHDA and CDR2 as SQIVND (reference sequence). The CDR3 bases are TGTGCCAGTAGTACCCCTCGGACAGGGGACTATGGCTACACCTTC. It yields the protein CASSTPRTGDYGYTF.

This chain links TRBV7-9 with TRBJ2-3; D gene ambiguous. V dropped 4 bases and J dropped 5 bases, with 7 bases sitting between them. The V gene's germline CDR1 is SEHNR and CDR2 FQNEAQ (reference sequence). The CDR3 is made up of 12 amino acids. This CDR3 reads CASSSSGDTQYF. The CDR3 DNA sequence: TGTGCCAGCAGCTCATCCGGAGATACGCAGTATTTT.

The sample holds a few counts of this clone. This chain connects TRBV10-3 to TRBJ1-1, with D possibly TRBD1 on 6 matching bases. Germline V gives CDR1 ENHRY, CDR2 SYGVKD. The CDR3 contains 15 residues. The ends were cut back, 6 bases at V and 0 bases at J, with 14 bases in the middle. The DNA of the CDR3 is TGTGCCATCAGGGAAACCGGGACAATGAACACTGAAGCTTTCTTT. It is translated as CAIRETGTMNTEAFF.

The rearrangement uses TRBV19 and TRBJ1-1, with D tentatively TRBD1 (6 bases). V shed 7 bases and J shed 2 bases, with 26 bases lying between them. The CDR3 length is 18 residues. From germline, CDR1 is LNHDA and CDR2 SQIVND (reference sequence). This CDR3 reads CASIFSTTLDSINTEAFF. CDR3 nucleotides: TGTGCCAGTATTTTCTCCACTACTCTGGACAGCATCAACACTGAAGCTTTCTTT.

The chain combines TRBV6-1 with TRBJ1-5; D is uncertain. Trimming took 2 bases from V and 6 from J, leaving 8 bases between them. This CDR3 is built from 13 residues. Germline V gene sequence: CDR1 MNHNS, CDR2 SASEGT. CDR3 loop: CASSERVGQPQHF. The CDR3, as DNA: TGTGCCAGCAGTGAAAGGGTGGGTCAGCCCCAGCATTTT.

The rearrangement links TRBV4-1 to TRBJ2-1, with 7 bases fitting TRBD1. Germline loops: CDR1 MGHRA, CDR2 YSYEKL. The CDR3 is 16 residues long. Germline trimming cut 0 bases from V and 8 bases from J; bases unmatched to any gene: 10. The CDR3 spells CASSQEEAGGIDEQFF. The CDR3 bases are TGCGCCAGCAGCCAAGAAGAAGCAGGGGGAATCGATGAGCAGTTCTTC.

This rearrangement joins TRBV19 to TRBJ2-1; the D gene is possibly TRBD2 (5 bases). Germline CDR1 reads LNHDA; CDR2 reads SQIVND (reference sequence). The V and J ends lost 9 bases and 6 bases respectively, with 24 bases between them. CDR3 length: 16 amino acids. In nucleotides, the CDR3 is TGTGCCAGCAGAGCGACTGCAAAGCGGAGGAGCAATGAGCAGTTCTTC. Amino acids: CASRATAKRRSNEQFF.

The chain uses TRBV5-1 and TRBJ2-7; D gene ambiguous. CDR1 and CDR2 (germline): SGHRS, YFSETQ. V was pared by 1 base and J by 5 bases, with 4 bases between. This CDR3 has 11 amino acids. The CDR3 DNA sequence: TGCGCCAGCAGCTTGAGGGACGAGCAGTACTTC. As protein: CASSLRDEQYF.

The chain recombines TRBV5-8 with TRBJ2-1, with D uncertain. Germline V CDR1 and CDR2: SGHTS, YDEGEE. The CDR3 is made up of 14 amino acids. The V end was cut by 1 base, the J end by 4 bases, with 9 bases between. The CDR3 loop reads CASSLTETYNEQFF. Here the CDR3 DNA reads TGTGCCAGCAGCTTGACAGAGACTTACAATGAGCAGTTCTTC.

This clone has just one count. This rearrangement joins TRBV7-2 to TRBJ1-1; D is uncertain. The CDR3 is 15 residues long. V dropped 0 bases and J dropped 5 bases, with 13 bases sitting between them. The germline V gene encodes CDR1 SGHTA and CDR2 FQGNSA. The CDR3 region has the DNA TGTGCCAGCAGCTTAGCGCGCCCTACAAGGACTGAAGCTTTCTTT. Translated, it gives CASSLARPTRTEAFF.

The V and J genes are TRBV6-5 and TRBJ1-4, with a weak D call TRBD1 (6 bases). The V and J ends lost 7 bases and 8 bases respectively, with 17 bases between them. CDR1 is MNHEY and CDR2 is SVGAGI in the germline V gene. The CDR3 has 14 amino acids. The CDR3 DNA reads as TGTGCCAGCACCCAAAGGGGGTGGGTGGAAAAACTGTTTTTT. Protein sequence: CASTQRGWVEKLFF.

The chain joins TRBV30 to TRBJ2-3; D is possibly TRBD1 or TRBD2 (5 bases each). The V gene lost 1 base and the J gene lost 5 bases, with 13 bases spanning the gap. Germline-derived CDR1 and CDR2 are GTSNPN and SVGIG (reference sequence). This CDR3 has 14 residues. CDR3 coding DNA: TGTGCCTGGAGTGCAGGGACGATAGGAGATACGCAGTATTTT. Translating gives CAWSAGTIGDTQYF.

In nucleotides, the CDR3 is TGTGCCAGTAGTATAGGGCTAGCGGCTAGGGGGGGTGAGCAGTTCTTC. Protein product: CASSIGLAARGGEQFF. The V call is TRBV19, the J call TRBJ2-1; D is possibly TRBD2 (7 bases). V dropped 1 base and J dropped 9 bases, with 19 bases sitting between them. The germline CDR1 and CDR2 sequences are LNHDA and SQIVND (reference sequence). The CDR3 sequence is 16 residues long.

The chain recombines TRBV7-9 with TRBJ2-1; D unclear. Looked up from germline, CDR1 is SEHNR and CDR2 is FQNEAQ (reference sequence). The V and J ends lost 3 bases and 6 bases respectively, with 6 bases between them. This CDR3 is built from 12 residues. The CDR3 DNA reads as TGTGCCAGCAGCTTTTGGGGCAATGAGCAGTTCTTC. Amino acids: CASSFWGNEQFF.

This chain uses TRBV5-4 with TRBJ2-1, with TRBD2 identical over 8 bases. Germline values: CDR1 SGHNT, CDR2 YYREEE (reference sequence). V gave up 4 bases and J gave up 1 base; unmatched junction bases: 4. The CDR3 totals 15 residues. In DNA, the CDR3 is TGTGCCAGCAGCGGGGCTAGCGGGTCCTACAATGAGCAGTTCTTC. It specifies CASSGASGSYNEQFF.

This sequence joins TRBV27 and TRBJ1-1; D unclear. The CDR3 contains 12 residues. The germline CDR1 and CDR2 sequences are MNHEY and SMNVEV (reference sequence). V lost 7 bases, J lost 4 bases, and 10 bases lay in between. The CDR3 DNA sequence: TGTGCCAGCACCAAACTACTCACTGAAGCTTTCTTT. Translation gives CASTKLLTEAFF.